Described below is a single TCR beta chain sequence and its context. Source study methods: The assay estimated nucleated cells by amplifying reference gene primers. Clones were read by immunoSEQ multiplex PCR, and TCRdb kept only the in-frame ones, dropping some. Clone size and V and J calls were adopted from that table, with D and trimming inferred from the DNA. The profile shows around 120,000 clones, around 80% of them singletons. Germline lookup yields CDR1 ENHRY and CDR2 SYGVKD. Trimming took 10 bases from V and 0 from J, leaving 15 bases between them. This CDR3 region has 14 residues. The sample belongs to a study of blood T cell repertoires in COVID-19.

This chain connects TRBV10-3 to TRBJ1-1; D is perhaps TRBD1 (5 bases). The source is a man aged 65 to 79 with acute or convalescent COVID-19. What was sequenced was peripheral blood. The CDR3 sequence: CATQGTLMNTEAFF. CDR3 sequence (DNA): TGTGCCACCCAGGGAACGCTTATGAACACTGAAGCTTTCTTT.